The clone carrying this TCR beta chain has just a few counts. Germline V gene lookup returns CDR1 KGHSH and CDR2 LQKENI. The CDR3 spans 13 residues. V was trimmed by 10 bases and J by 1 base, leaving 13 bases between them. Unique molecular identifiers featured in how the TCRbeta library was prepared. MiXCR was run by TCRdb on the PCR reads, yielding one entry per CDR3 protein. This sample has 400,000 to 500,000 distinct CDR3 sequences, with approximately 11% found just once. These data belong to a study of T-cell reconstitution after alpha-beta-depleted transplantation in children. The sequenced sample was PBMCs from the stem cell graft donor, obtained from the stem cell graft. This chain uses TRBV18 with TRBJ1-1; D not resolved. The sequence came from a human donor who donated a stem cell graft to a child with acute myeloid leukemia. The CDR3 nucleotides read TGTGCCACCCTCGCTGGGTCGAACACTGAAGCTTTCTTT. Amino acids: CATLAGSNTEAFF.